The present T cell receptor (beta chain) was sequenced within a study of PD-1 blockade in classical Hodgkin lymphoma. General observations from the study: It was among complete responders that baseline diversity resembled that of newly diagnosed patients.

The CDR3 extends over 13 amino acids. The germline V gene has CDR1 SNHLY and CDR2 FYNNEI. The V end was cut by 9 bases, the J end by 0 bases, with 9 bases between. This clone was picked up a small number of times. Its target is not known. Clones were sequenced by immunoSEQ multiplex PCR, and TCRdb holds only the in-frame ones, with some missing. This repertoire shows 96,000 or so clones, about 93% found once; its top ten account for roughly 2.1%. The time point: cycle 4 day 1 (C4D1), after 5 to 7 weeks of nivolumab. Each and every patient relapsed after autologous stem cell transplantation, and patients got differing brentuximab vedotin exposure. Patients had relapsed/refractory classical Hodgkin lymphoma with complete response, partial response or progressive disease as best response.

This specimen consisted of peripheral blood mononuclear cells (PBMCs), obtained before the fourth cycle of nivolumab. The TCR was taken from a human donor with classical Hodgkin lymphoma. The V and J genes are TRBV2 and TRBJ1-3; D not certain. The DNA of the CDR3 is TGTGCCAGTTCAGATAGCTCTGGAAACACCATATATTTT. This gives the protein CASSDSSGNTIYF.